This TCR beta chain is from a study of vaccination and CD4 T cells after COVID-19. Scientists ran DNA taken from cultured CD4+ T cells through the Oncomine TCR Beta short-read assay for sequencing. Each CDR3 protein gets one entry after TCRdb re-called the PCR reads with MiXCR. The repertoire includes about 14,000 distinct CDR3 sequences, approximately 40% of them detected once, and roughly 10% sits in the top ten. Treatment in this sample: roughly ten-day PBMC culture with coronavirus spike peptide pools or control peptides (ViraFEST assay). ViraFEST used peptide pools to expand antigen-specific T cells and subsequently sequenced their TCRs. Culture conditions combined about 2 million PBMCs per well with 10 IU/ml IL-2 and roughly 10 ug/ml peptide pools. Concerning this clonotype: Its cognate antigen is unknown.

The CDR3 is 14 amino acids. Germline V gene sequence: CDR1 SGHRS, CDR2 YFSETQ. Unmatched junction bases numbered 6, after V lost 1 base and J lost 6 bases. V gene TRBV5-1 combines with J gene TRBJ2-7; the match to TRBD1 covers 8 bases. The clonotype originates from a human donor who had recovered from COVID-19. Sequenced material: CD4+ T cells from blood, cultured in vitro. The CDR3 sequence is CASSLRQGTSEQYF. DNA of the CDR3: TGCGCCAGCAGCTTGCGACAGGGGACGTCCGAGCAGTACTTC.